This TCR beta chain appears in the sequencing data of a study of T cells in Graves' hyperthyroidism and ophthalmopathy. Study at large: Blood was drawn when the patient was first diagnosed and still untreated.

This clonotype appeared many times. Its target is not known. Patients showing uncontrolled infection, other autoimmune disease, pregnancy or lactation were ineligible. This CDR3 is 13 amino acids long. V gave up 7 bases and J gave up 0 bases, with 9 bases separating them. Germline-derived CDR1 and CDR2 are SNHLY and FYNNEI. RNA transcripts gave rise to amplified TCR beta CDR3 regions. Using the HTBI primer set, a first-round RT-PCR was run on the TCR CDR3. TCRdb called the multiplex PCR reads again in MiXCR, with one record for every CDR3 protein. The table records a few hundred thousand distinct CDR3 sequences, around 14% of them present only once. Findings and caveats of the study: Most expanded thyroid clonotypes above 0.001 recurred in blood.

The clonotype was recovered from a young woman with Graves' hyperthyroidism. The sample was blood. J is TRBJ1-2 and V is TRBV2, with D hard to call. The CDR3 DNA sequence: TGTGCCAGCACGGACCAAGCTAACTATGGCTACACCTTC. It codes for CASTDQANYGYTF.